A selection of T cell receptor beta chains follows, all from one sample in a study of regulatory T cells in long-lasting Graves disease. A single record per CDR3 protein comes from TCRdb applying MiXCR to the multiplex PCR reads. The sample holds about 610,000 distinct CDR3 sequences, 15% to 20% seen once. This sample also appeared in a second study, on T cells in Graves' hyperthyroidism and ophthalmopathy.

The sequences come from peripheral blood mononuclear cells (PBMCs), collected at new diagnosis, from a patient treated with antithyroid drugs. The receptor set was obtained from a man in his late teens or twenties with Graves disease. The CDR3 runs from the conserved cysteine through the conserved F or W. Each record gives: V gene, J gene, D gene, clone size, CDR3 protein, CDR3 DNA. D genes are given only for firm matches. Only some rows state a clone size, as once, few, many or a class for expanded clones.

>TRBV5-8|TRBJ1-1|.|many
CASTPFVWNTEAFF
TGTGCCAGCACCCCTTTTGTGTGGAACACTGAAGCTTTCTTT
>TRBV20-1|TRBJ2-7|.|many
CSARDWSGSYEQYF
TGCAGTGCTAGAGACTGGTCGGGATCCTACGAGCAGTACTTC
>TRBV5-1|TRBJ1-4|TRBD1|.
CASSRDRNEKLFF
TGCGCCAGCAGCCGGGACAGAAATGAAAAACTGTTTTTT
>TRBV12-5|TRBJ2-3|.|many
CASGLVASADTQYF
TGTGCTAGTGGTTTGGTCGCTAGCGCAGATACGCAGTATTTT
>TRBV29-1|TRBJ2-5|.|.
CSVEDLGQGLGETQYF
TGCAGCGTTGAAGATCTCGGGCAGGGGCTGGGGGAGACCCAGTACTTC
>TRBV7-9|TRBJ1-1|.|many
CASRDTSLNTEAFF
TGTGCCAGCCGGGACACTTCTTTGAACACTGAAGCTTTCTTT
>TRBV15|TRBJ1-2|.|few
CATSRDLGLGYGYTF
TGTGCCACCAGCAGAGATCTGGGACTCGGCTATGGCTACACCTTC
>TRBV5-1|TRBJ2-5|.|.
CASSIQGGETQYF
TGCGCCAGCAGCATACAGGGAGGTGAGACCCAGTACTTC
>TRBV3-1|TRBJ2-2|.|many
CASSQLTGVGELFF
TGTGCCAGCAGCCAACTCACAGGCGTGGGGGAGCTGTTTTTT
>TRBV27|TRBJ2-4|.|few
CANSPALPGVSDIQYF
TGTGCCAACAGTCCTGCCCTTCCGGGGGTCTCGGACATTCAGTACTTC
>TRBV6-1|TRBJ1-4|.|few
CASSRSVDVNEKLFF
TGTGCCAGCTCGCGCTCGGTGGACGTTAATGAAAAACTGTTTTTT
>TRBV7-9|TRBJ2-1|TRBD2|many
CASSLSGGRGYNEQFF
TGTGCCAGCAGCTTATCGGGCGGGAGGGGATACAATGAGCAGTTCTTC
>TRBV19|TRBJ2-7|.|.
CASSPGGQYEQYF
TGTGCCAGTAGTCCGGGGGGCCAATACGAGCAGTACTTC
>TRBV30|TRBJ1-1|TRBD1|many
CAWVSARTGGPGMNTEAFF
TGTGCCTGGGTATCGGCGAGGACAGGGGGCCCCGGGATGAACACTGAAGCTTTCTTT
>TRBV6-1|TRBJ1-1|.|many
CASRVPNTEAFF
TGTGCCAGCAGAGTACCGAACACTGAAGCTTTCTTT
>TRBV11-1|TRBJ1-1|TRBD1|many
CASSLHAGGTEAFF
TGTGCCAGCAGCTTACATGCAGGGGGCACTGAAGCTTTCTTT
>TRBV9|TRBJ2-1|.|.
CASSVGGLGASEQFF
TGTGCCAGCAGCGTTGGCGGCCTGGGGGCAAGTGAGCAGTTCTTC
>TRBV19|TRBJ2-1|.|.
CASSPISGYNEQFF
TGTGCCAGTAGTCCAATTAGCGGCTACAATGAGCAGTTCTTC
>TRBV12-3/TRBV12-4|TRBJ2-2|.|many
CASSADRPNTGELFF
TGTGCCAGCAGTGCCGACAGACCGAACACCGGGGAGCTGTTTTTT
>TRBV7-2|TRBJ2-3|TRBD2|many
CASSFLAGVGDTQYF
TGTGCCAGCAGCTTCTTAGCGGGAGTAGGAGATACGCAGTATTTT
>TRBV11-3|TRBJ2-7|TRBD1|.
CASSPPPTGGSYEQYF
TGTGCCAGCAGCCCTCCTCCCACAGGGGGCTCCTACGAGCAGTACTTC
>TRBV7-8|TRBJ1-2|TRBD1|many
CASSSAGTGGLYGYTF
TGTGCCAGCAGTTCTGCCGGGACAGGGGGCCTCTATGGCTACACCTTC
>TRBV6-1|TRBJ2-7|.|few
CASSDSFFGGGYEQYF
TGTGCCAGCAGTGACTCATTTTTCGGGGGAGGCTACGAGCAGTACTTC
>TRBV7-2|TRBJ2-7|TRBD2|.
CASSAPGLAGEQQYF
TGTGCCAGCAGCGCCCCGGGACTAGCGGGAGAACAGCAGTACTTC
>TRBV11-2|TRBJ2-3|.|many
CASSLDPVPDTQYF
TGTGCCAGCAGCTTAGATCCTGTCCCAGATACGCAGTATTTT
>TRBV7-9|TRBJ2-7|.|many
CASSLADEQYF
TGTGCCAGCAGCTTAGCCGACGAGCAGTACTTC
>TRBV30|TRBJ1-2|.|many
CAFRGFGYTF
TGTGCCTTCAGGGGATTTGGCTACACCTTC
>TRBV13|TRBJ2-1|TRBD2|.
CASSITGTSEQFF
TGTGCCAGCAGCATAACCGGGACTAGCGAGCAGTTCTTC
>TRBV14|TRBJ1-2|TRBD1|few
CASSLTGTGSNYGYTF
TGTGCCAGCAGCCTCACCGGGACAGGGAGTAACTATGGCTACACCTTC
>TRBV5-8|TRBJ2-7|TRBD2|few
CASRLAGGPAEQYF
TGTGCCAGCCGGCTAGCGGGAGGGCCGGCCGAGCAGTACTTC
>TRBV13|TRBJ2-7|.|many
CASSSTGDEQYF
TGTGCCAGCAGCTCGACCGGAGACGAGCAGTACTTC
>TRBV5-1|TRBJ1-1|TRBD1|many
CASSDRGQPNTEAFF
TGCGCCAGCAGCGACAGGGGACAACCGAACACTGAAGCTTTCTTT
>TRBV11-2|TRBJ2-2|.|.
CASSAEGGGELFF
TGTGCCAGCAGCGCGGAGGGGGGGGGGGAGCTGTTTTTT
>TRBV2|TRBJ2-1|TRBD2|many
CASSETSGIFNEQFF
TGTGCCAGCAGTGAGACTAGCGGGATTTTCAATGAGCAGTTCTTC
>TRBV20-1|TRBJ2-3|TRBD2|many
CSARSIAGTGTDTQYF
TGCAGTGCTAGATCCATAGCGGGAACTGGCACAGATACGCAGTATTTT
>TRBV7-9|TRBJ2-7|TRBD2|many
CASTLGGGSSYEQYF
TGTGCCAGCACCTTGGGGGGAGGGTCTTCCTACGAGCAGTACTTC